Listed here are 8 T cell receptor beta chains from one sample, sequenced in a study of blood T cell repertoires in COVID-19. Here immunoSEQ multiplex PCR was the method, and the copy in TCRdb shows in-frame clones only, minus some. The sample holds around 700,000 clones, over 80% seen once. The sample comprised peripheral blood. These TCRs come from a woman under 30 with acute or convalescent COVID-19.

CDR3 protein: CASSPSTGGDQPQHF. The CDR3 coding sequence is TGTGCCAGCTCACCCTCGACAGGGGGCGACCAGCCCCAGCATTTT. This chain connects TRBV18 to TRBJ1-5; TRBD1 agrees at 10 bases. Germline V gene lookup returns CDR1 KGHSH and CDR2 LQKENI. The V and J ends lost 3 bases and 7 bases, in that order; junction bases with no gene match: 6. The length of the CDR3 is 15 residues.

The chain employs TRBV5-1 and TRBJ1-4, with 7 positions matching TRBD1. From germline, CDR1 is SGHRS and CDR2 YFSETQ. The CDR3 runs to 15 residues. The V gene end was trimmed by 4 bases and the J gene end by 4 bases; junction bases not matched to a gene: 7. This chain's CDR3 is CASSIAGTVNEKLFF. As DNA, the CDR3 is TGCGCCAGCAGCATCGCCGGGACAGTTAATGAAAAACTGTTTTTT.

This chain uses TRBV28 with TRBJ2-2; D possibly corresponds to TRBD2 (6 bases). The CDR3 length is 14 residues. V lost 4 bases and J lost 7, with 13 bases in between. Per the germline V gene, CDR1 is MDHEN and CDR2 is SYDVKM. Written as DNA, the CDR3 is TGTGCCAGCAGTTCCCCGGGGGTCTACGGGGAGCTGTTTTTT. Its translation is CASSSPGVYGELFF.

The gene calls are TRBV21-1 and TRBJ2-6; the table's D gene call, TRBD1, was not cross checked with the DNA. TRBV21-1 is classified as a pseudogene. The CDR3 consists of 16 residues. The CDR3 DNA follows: TGTGCCAGCAGCGAACACAGGGGCTGTGGGGCCAACGTCCTGACTTTC. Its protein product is CASSEHRGCGANVLTF.

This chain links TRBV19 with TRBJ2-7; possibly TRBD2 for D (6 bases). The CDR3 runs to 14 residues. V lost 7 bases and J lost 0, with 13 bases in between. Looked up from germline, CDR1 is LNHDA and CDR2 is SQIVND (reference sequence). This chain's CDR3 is CASMGRGSSYEQYF. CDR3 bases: TGTGCCAGTATGGGACGGGGGAGCTCCTACGAGCAGTACTTC.

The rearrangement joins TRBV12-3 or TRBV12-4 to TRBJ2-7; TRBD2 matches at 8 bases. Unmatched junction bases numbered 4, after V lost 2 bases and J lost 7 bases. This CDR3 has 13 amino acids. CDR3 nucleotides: TGTGCCAGCAGTTTAATACTAGCGGTGGAGCAGTACTTC. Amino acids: CASSLILAVEQYF.

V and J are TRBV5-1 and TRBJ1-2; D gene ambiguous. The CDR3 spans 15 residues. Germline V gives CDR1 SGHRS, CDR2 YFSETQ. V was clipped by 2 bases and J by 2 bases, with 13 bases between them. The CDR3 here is CASSFGRDKNYGYTF. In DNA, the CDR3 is TGCGCCAGCAGCTTCGGGAGGGATAAGAACTATGGCTACACCTTC.

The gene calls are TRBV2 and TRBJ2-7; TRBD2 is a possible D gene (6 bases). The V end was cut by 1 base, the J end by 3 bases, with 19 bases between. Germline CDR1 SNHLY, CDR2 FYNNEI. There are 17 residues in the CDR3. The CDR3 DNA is TGTGCCAGCAGTGAAGGTGGGGGGAGCCTAGCCTACTACGAGCAGTACTTC. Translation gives CASSEGGGSLAYYEQYF.